This TCR beta chain was recorded in a study of T cell responses to AZD1222 COVID-19 vaccine (dated by TCRdb to about 2021). Background on the whole study: AZD1222 recipients with second doses at about 4 weeks or about 12 weeks were pooled, because spike-specific TCR depth and breadth did not differ between schedules. A total of approximately 240 trial participants underwent TCR sequencing, of whom around 200 received two doses of AZD1222 and 26 received two doses of the MenACWY control vaccine. Trial participants were enrolled into age subgroups of 18-55, 56-69 and 70-plus years, which contained about 150, 27 and 61 TCR-sequenced participants, respectively.

Points on this clone: Its antigen has not been determined. One base away there is no much larger clone; base qualities are not given.

Inclusive of the bounding cysteine and phenylalanine, the CDR3 is 17 residues long. Only the CDR3 DNA is retained, 51 bases long and in frame from the first base. The germline V gene yields SGHRS for CDR1 and YFSETQ for CDR2. The germline ends are 16 bases apart after V is trimmed by 1 base and J by 1 base. Study-wide findings and limitations: The whole spike protein was spanned by vaccine-associated CD4 TCRs, and dominant responses were seen in regions 160-218 and 743-854. Spike-specific TCR breadth and depth rose significantly after two AZD1222 doses compared with day 0 and with MenACWY recipients. In the small 56-69-year group, the increase in depth fell short of significance, most likely because of low power. Epitopes outside the regions mutated in the B.1.351 and B.1.1.7 variants were reportedly recognized by nearly half of the unique spike-specific TCRs. Most participants were white British and females outnumbered males, and the authors suggested that clonal diversity may have been underestimated. Conclusions about previously exposed vaccinees were limited because only six or seven AZD1222 recipients were SARS-CoV-2 seropositive at baseline. Because no day 14 peak-response samples were available, the repertoires could be characterized only after the peak T cell response.

The CDR3 regions of human TCRbeta chains were subjected to immunosequencing. Concerning the study's data processing: Repertoire TCRs were checked for matches against a reference library of SARS-CoV-2-specific TCRs that had been generated using the MIRA antigen-specificity platform. Breadth meant the fraction of unique TCRs that were SARS-CoV-2-associated, whereas depth meant the fraction of total T cells that were SARS-CoV-2-associated. Using the MIRA data, every spike-specific TCR was mapped to the spike region that the TCR reacted to and assigned to either a CD4 or a CD8 class. Log10-transformed breadth and depth values were compared by one-way ANOVA with Sidak's multiple comparisons tests. The clones in this table, taken by TCRdb from immuneACCESS, are in-frame only. Not every clone is retained; where verified, under half of the shortfall comes from an unresolved V gene, and the cause of the rest is unknown. D and trimming come from the DNA, and the V and J calls and clone size come from that table. Here the sample has over 85,000 clones; around 86% occur a single time. The ten largest clonotypes hold approximately 5% of the sample.

Reading the label with the study, this specimen's time point is: baseline before first vaccination. Vaccinee samples came from UK trials COV001 and COV002, including a single-blind randomized controlled phase 2/3 trial of AZD1222 (ChAdOx1 nCoV-19) in healthy adults. For TCRbeta chain sequencing, PBMC samples from trial participants were taken at day 0 and at day 28 after the second dose. The receptor was derived from an adult in good health. The sequence joins TRBV5-1 to TRBJ2-3; the best D guess is TRBD1, with 6 bases matching. Sequenced material: peripheral blood, taken on day 0 of AZD1222 vaccination. The CDR3 region has the sequence CASSLTGTKLGTDTQYF. The nucleotide sequence is TGCGCCAGCAGCTTGACCGGGACAAAGCTGGGCACAGATACGCAGTATTTT. With the portions outside the CDR3 filled from the reference TRBV5-1 and TRBJ2-3 genes, the complete variable region becomes KAGVTQTPRYLIKTRGQQVTLSCSPISGHRSVSWYQQTPGQGLQFLFEYFSETQRNKGNFPGRFSGRQFSNSRSEMNVSTLELGDSALYLCASSLTGTKLGTDTQYFGPGTRLTVL.